Below are 28 T cell receptor beta chains sequenced from a single sample in a study of blood T cell repertoires in COVID-19. Sequenced by immunoSEQ multiplex PCR; TCRdb stores in-frame clones only, minus some. Counted here are under 500,000 clones, nearly 90% occurring once; the ten biggest clones make up roughly 1.9%. Specimen: PBMCs or T cells enriched from blood (not recorded which). These receptors were obtained from a woman under 30 with acute COVID-19.

This chain joins TRBV11-3 and TRBJ1-1, with D uncertain. The CDR3 sequence is 14 residues long. Trimming removed 1 base at V and 2 bases at J, with 8 bases between. Germline lookup yields CDR1 SGHNT and CDR2 YENEEA. CDR3 loop: CASSLGPSNTEAFF. The CDR3 DNA reads as TGTGCCAGCAGCTTAGGGCCGTCCAACACTGAAGCTTTCTTT.

The sample holds one count of this clone. J is TRBJ2-7 and V is TRBV7-9; D is perhaps TRBD2 (5 bases). CDR1 and CDR2 (germline): SEHNR, FQNEAQ (reference sequence). This CDR3 spans 12 amino acids. Trimming shortened V by 5 bases and J by 3 bases, and 8 bases separated the two germline ends. The CDR3 DNA follows: TGTGCCAGCAGCCGGGATTTCTACGAGCAGTACTTC. It yields the protein CASSRDFYEQYF.

The chain uses TRBV19 and TRBJ1-1; D uncertain. Germline assignment: CDR1 LNHDA and CDR2 SQIVND (reference sequence). The CDR3 totals 11 residues. Trimming took 6 bases from V and 10 from J, leaving 12 bases between them. CDR3 DNA: TGTGCCAGTAGCAATTCCCGGGGAGCTTTCTTT. Its protein is CASSNSRGAFF.

The chain couples TRBV10-1 to TRBJ1-1; D gene ambiguous. CDR3 length: 14 amino acids. The germline gives CDR1 WNHNN, CDR2 SYGVQD (reference sequence). Trimming cost V 0 bases and J 6 bases, with 11 bases left between them. CDR3: CASSESRGSAEAFF. The CDR3 DNA is TGCGCCAGCAGTGAGTCTCGTGGTAGCGCTGAAGCTTTCTTT.

The chain combines TRBV6-5 with TRBJ2-7; a weak D match, TRBD2 (6 bases). Looked up from germline, CDR1 is MNHEY and CDR2 is SVGAGI. CDR3 length: 13 amino acids. V shed 6 bases and J shed 2 bases, with 11 bases lying between them. CDR3 sequence reads: CASSLPGAYEQYF. The CDR3 DNA reads as TGTGCCAGCAGCCTCCCGGGGGCCTACGAGCAGTACTTC.

The chain joins TRBV28 to TRBJ1-1; 8 bases fit TRBD1. The length of the CDR3 is 15 residues. With V trimmed by 2 bases and J by 4 bases, 6 bases remained unmatched. CDR1 is MDHEN and CDR2 is SYDVKM in the germline V gene. In nucleotides, the CDR3 is TGTGCCAGCAGTTTAGGTGCCGACAGGGGCACTGAAGCTTTCTTT. It encodes CASSLGADRGTEAFF.

The chain links TRBV25-1 to TRBJ1-4; 8 bases align to TRBD1. The CDR3 extends over 15 amino acids. The germline CDR1 and CDR2 sequences are MGHDK and SYGVNS. Germline trimming cut 1 base from V and 10 bases from J; bases unmatched to any gene: 8. The CDR3 region has the DNA TGTGCCAGCAGTGAATCAGGGCAGGGGGCTCGAAAACTGTTTTTT. This gives the protein CASSESGQGARKLFF.

V gene TRBV29-1 combines with J gene TRBJ1-1, with D unclear. CDR3 length: 12 amino acids. V was cut by 7 bases and J by 0 bases, with 9 bases left in between. Looked up from germline, CDR1 is SQVTM and CDR2 is ANQGSEA. This CDR3 reads CSGQAMNTEAFF. The CDR3 DNA sequence: TGCAGCGGGCAGGCTATGAACACTGAAGCTTTCTTT.

The chain recombines TRBV19 with TRBJ1-5; D remains unclear. The CDR3 is 13 residues long. The ends were cut back, 5 bases at V and 1 base at J, with 6 bases in the middle. Germline V lookup: CDR1 LNHDA, CDR2 SQIVND (reference sequence). The CDR3 is CASSSRSNQPQHF. The CDR3 region has the DNA TGTGCCAGTAGTTCCAGGAGCAATCAGCCCCAGCATTTT.

This clone appeared a single time. The rearrangement uses TRBV9 and TRBJ2-2, with 10 bases fitting TRBD2. V shed 0 bases, J shed 9 bases, and the junction held 11 bases outside the gene matches. Germline values: CDR1 SGDLS, CDR2 YYNGEE. This CDR3 is 17 amino acids long. The CDR3 sequence: CASSVASGGATIRELFF. The CDR3 DNA reads TGTGCCAGCAGCGTAGCGAGCGGGGGGGCCACGATCAGGGAGCTGTTTTTT.

V gene TRBV11-2 combines with J gene TRBJ1-3, with TRBD1 matching over 7 bases. Germline lookup yields CDR1 SGHAT and CDR2 FQNNGV. The CDR3 contains 17 residues. With 1 base clipped from V and 2 bases from J, the junction kept 8 bases outside the gene matches. Here the CDR3 reads CASSLGGRGKPGNTIYF. The CDR3 DNA is TGTGCCAGCAGCTTAGGAGGCAGGGGGAAGCCTGGAAACACCATATATTTT.

The chain is built from TRBV9 and TRBJ2-5; D might be TRBD1 (7 bases). The CDR3 is made up of 14 amino acids. The V end lost 4 bases, the J end lost 5 bases, and 15 bases lay between the germline ends. CDR1 and CDR2 (germline): SGDLS, YYNGEE. This CDR3 reads CASSSSTGRETQYF. As DNA, the CDR3 is TGTGCCAGCAGCTCGTCGACAGGGAGGGAGACCCAGTACTTC. Full variable domain (outside the CDR3, taken from reference TRBV9 and TRBJ2-5): DSGVTQTPKHLITATGQRVTLRCSPRSGDLSVYWYQQSLDQGLQFLIQYYNGEERAKGNILERFSAQQFPDLHSELNLSSLELGDSALYFCASSSSTGRETQYFGPGTRLLVL.

Remarks on this clone: One end of the junction does not line up with germline, which may come from a read error. V gene TRBV7-6 combines with J gene TRBJ1-5; D possibly corresponds to TRBD1 (5 bases). The germline CDR1 and CDR2 sequences are SGHVS and FNYEAQ. The CDR3 is 16 amino acids. DNA for the CDR3: TGTGCCAGCAGCCTAGCCGGAGGGACGGCCAATCAGCCCCAGCATTTT. Its translation: CASSLAGGTANQPQHF.

The chain couples TRBV28 to TRBJ2-2; D call uncertain. The CDR3 totals 15 residues. Germline V lookup: CDR1 MDHEN, CDR2 SYDVKM. Trimming took off 3 bases at V and 1 base at J, with 9 bases between the two ends. The CDR3 nucleotides read TGTGCCAGCAGTTTGCGGTTACGGAACACCGGGGAGCTGTTTTTT. This sequence encodes CASSLRLRNTGELFF.

The chain recombines TRBV5-4 with TRBJ2-1, with a possible D match to TRBD2 (6 bases). CDR1 is SGHNT, CDR2 YYREEE, per germline (reference sequence). The CDR3 has 15 residues. The ends were cut back, 2 bases at V and 1 base at J, with 10 bases in the middle. The DNA for the CDR3 is TGTGCCAGCAGCTTTCGCGGAGGGTCCTACAATGAGCAGTTCTTC. Protein sequence: CASSFRGGSYNEQFF.

The chain combines TRBV12-3 or TRBV12-4 with TRBJ2-3; D call uncertain. V gave up 3 bases and J gave up 3 bases, with 7 bases separating them. The CDR3 contains 13 residues. CDR3: CASSFFSTDTQYF. The CDR3 DNA follows: TGTGCCAGCAGTTTCTTCTCGACAGATACGCAGTATTTT.

V is TRBV15 and J is TRBJ2-1; no clear D gene. V lost 0 bases and J 8 bases, leaving 5 bases between the germline ends. CDR3 size: 12 residues. Looked up from germline, CDR1 is LNHNV and CDR2 is YYDKDF (reference sequence). The CDR3, as DNA: TGTGCCACCAGCAGAGATTCGGATGAGCAGTTCTTC. This encodes CATSRDSDEQFF.

This rearrangement joins TRBV2 to TRBJ1-5; D not certain. Trimming shortened V by 6 bases and J by 4 bases, and 16 bases separated the two germline ends. In germline, CDR1 is SNHLY, CDR2 FYNNEI. The CDR3 is made up of 15 amino acids. Here the CDR3 DNA reads TGTGCCAGCAGCTTCTCACCTACGGGGAATCAGCCCCAGCATTTT. Amino acids: CASSFSPTGNQPQHF.

This chain uses TRBV10-3 with TRBJ1-3, with D possibly matching TRBD1 (6 bases). V was cut by 8 bases and J by 4 bases, with 9 bases left in between. Germline values: CDR1 ENHRY, CDR2 SYGVKD. The CDR3 consists of 12 residues. The CDR3 DNA sequence: TGTGCCATCGGGACAACGGGAAACACCATATATTTT. Translated, it gives CAIGTTGNTIYF.

This chain uses TRBV19 with TRBJ1-4; the D gene is possibly TRBD1 (5 bases). Germline values: CDR1 LNHDA, CDR2 SQIVND (reference sequence). CDR3 length equals 16 residues. V was shortened by 4 bases and J by 8 bases, with 20 bases between the two germline ends. The CDR3 loop is CASSTLPAGQREKLFF. The CDR3 DNA reads as TGTGCCAGTAGTACCCTACCGGCAGGGCAACGAGAAAAACTGTTTTTT.

The V gene is TRBV11-2, the J gene TRBJ2-1; D remains ambiguous. The V end was cut by 2 bases, the J end by 9 bases, with 11 bases between. Germline V CDR1 and CDR2: SGHAT, FQNNGV. CDR3 size: 13 residues. The CDR3 DNA is TGTGCCAGCAGCTTACGTTTTGCAGGTGAGCAGTTCTTC. Translation gives CASSLRFAGEQFF.

This sequence joins TRBV10-3 and TRBJ1-5; no clear D gene. CDR1 ENHRY and CDR2 SYGVKD come from the germline V gene. Trimming took off 0 bases at V and 6 bases at J, with 9 bases between the two ends. This CDR3 contains 14 residues. The CDR3 bases are TGTGCCATCAGTGAGTCAAGTGGGCTTCAGCCCCAGCATTTT. It is translated as CAISESSGLQPQHF.

The chain recombines TRBV24-1 with TRBJ2-3; 12 bases map to TRBD2. The V gene's germline CDR1 is KGHDR and CDR2 SFDVKD. V shed 3 bases, J shed 4 bases, and the junction held 4 bases outside the gene matches. This CDR3 region has 16 residues. CDR3 sequence: CATSDPRLAGADTQYF. DNA for the CDR3: TGTGCCACCAGTGATCCTAGACTAGCGGGAGCAGATACGCAGTATTTT.

The chain joins TRBV27 to TRBJ1-6; D might be TRBD1 (6 bases). The CDR3 runs 14 residues. Trimming cost V 6 bases and J 8 bases, with 14 bases left between them. Looked up from germline, CDR1 is MNHEY and CDR2 is SMNVEV (reference sequence). The CDR3 loop reads CASRSQGNYSPLHF. In nucleotides, the CDR3 is TGTGCCAGCAGGTCACAGGGAAATTATTCACCCCTCCACTTT.

The chain employs TRBV30 and TRBJ1-5; 11 positions match TRBD1. Germline V gives CDR1 GTSNPN, CDR2 SVGIG (reference sequence). The CDR3 has 16 amino acids. Trimming at V came to 0 bases and at J to 4 bases, leaving 5 bases not matched to a gene. Written as DNA, the CDR3 is TGTGCCTGGAGTGTACATTGGGACAGGGGGAATCAGCCCCAGCATTTT. Encoded protein: CAWSVHWDRGNQPQHF.

The J gene is TRBJ1-5, the V gene TRBV5-5, with TRBD1 identical over 8 bases. Germline V CDR1 and CDR2: SGHKS, YYEKEE (reference sequence). V lost 0 bases and J lost 7; bases outside the gene matches: 6. The CDR3 consists of 15 residues. CDR3 region: CASSLAAGGRQPQHF. Here the CDR3 DNA reads TGTGCCAGCAGCTTGGCAGCAGGGGGCAGGCAGCCCCAGCATTTT.

This rearrangement joins TRBV19 to TRBJ1-2; D may be TRBD1 (5 bases). Germline V gene data show CDR1 as LNHDA and CDR2 as SQIVND (reference sequence). The V end lost 1 base, the J end lost 0 bases, and 6 bases lay between the germline ends. This CDR3 is built from 14 residues. CDR3: CASSIAGSNYGYTF. The CDR3 DNA reads as TGTGCCAGTAGTATAGCAGGGTCTAACTATGGCTACACCTTC.

The chain has TRBV27 and TRBJ2-7; 7 bases fit TRBD1. The CDR3 is 16 amino acids. CDR1 MNHEY and CDR2 SMNVEV come from the germline V gene (reference sequence). The ends lost 4 bases at V and 5 bases at J; junction bases unmatched: 14. This CDR3 is CASSSRAGGGRDEQYF. The CDR3 DNA is TGTGCCAGCAGTTCGCGGGCAGGGGGTGGAAGAGACGAGCAGTACTTC.